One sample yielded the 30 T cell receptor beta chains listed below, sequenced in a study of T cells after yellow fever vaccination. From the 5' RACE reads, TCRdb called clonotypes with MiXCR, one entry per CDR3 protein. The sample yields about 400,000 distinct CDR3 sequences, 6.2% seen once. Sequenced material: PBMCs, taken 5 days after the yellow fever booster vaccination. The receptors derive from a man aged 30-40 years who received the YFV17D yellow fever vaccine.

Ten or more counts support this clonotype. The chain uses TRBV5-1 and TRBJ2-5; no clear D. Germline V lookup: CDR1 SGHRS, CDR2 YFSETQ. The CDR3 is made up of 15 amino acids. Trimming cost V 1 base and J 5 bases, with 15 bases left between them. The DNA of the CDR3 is TGCGCCAGCAGCTTGCTCGGGTCGTTGGGTGAGACCCAGTACTTC. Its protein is CASSLLGSLGETQYF.

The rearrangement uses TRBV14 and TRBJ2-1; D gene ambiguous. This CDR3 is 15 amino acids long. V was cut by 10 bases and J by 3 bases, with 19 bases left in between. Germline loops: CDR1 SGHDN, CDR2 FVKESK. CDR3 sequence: CATNKLGFGYNEQFF. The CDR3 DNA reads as TGTGCCACCAATAAACTGGGTTTTGGCTACAATGAGCAGTTCTTC.

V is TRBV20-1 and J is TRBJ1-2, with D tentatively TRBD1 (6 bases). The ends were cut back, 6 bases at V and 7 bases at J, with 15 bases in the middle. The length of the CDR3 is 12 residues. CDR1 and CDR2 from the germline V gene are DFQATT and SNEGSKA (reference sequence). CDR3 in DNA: TGCAGTGCCACCACGACAGGAGGTGGCTACACCTTC. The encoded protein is CSATTTGGGYTF.

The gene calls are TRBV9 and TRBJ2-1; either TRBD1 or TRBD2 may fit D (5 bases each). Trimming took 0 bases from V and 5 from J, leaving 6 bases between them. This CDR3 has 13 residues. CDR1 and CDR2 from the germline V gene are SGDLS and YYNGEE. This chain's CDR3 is CASSVGGDNEQFF. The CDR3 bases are TGTGCCAGCAGCGTAGGAGGGGACAATGAGCAGTTCTTC.

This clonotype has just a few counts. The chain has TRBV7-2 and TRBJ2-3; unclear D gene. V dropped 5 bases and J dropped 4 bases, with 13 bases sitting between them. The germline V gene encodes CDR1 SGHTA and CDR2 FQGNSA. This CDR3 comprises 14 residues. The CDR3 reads CASSPLLSADTQYF. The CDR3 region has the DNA TGTGCCAGCAGCCCCCTACTCTCCGCAGATACGCAGTATTTT.

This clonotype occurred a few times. In DNA form, the CDR3 reads TGTGCCAGCAGTTCTAGCGTGGGGCCCTACGAGCAGTACTTC. Protein product: CASSSSVGPYEQYF. The chain combines TRBV12-3 or TRBV12-4 with TRBJ2-7, with D perhaps matching TRBD2 (6 bases). Trimming took 4 bases from V and 2 from J, leaving 12 bases between them. There are 14 residues in the CDR3.

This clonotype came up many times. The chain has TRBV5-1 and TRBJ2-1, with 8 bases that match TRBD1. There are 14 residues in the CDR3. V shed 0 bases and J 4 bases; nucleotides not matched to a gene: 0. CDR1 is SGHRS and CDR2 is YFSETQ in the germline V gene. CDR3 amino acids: CASSLGTGYNEQFF. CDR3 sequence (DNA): TGCGCCAGCAGCTTGGGGACAGGGTACAATGAGCAGTTCTTC.

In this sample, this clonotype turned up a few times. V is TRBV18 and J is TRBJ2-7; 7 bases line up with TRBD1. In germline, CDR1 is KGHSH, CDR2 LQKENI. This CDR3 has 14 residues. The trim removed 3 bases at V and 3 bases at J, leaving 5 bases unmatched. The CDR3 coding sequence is TGTGCCAGCTCACCGACAGGGAGCCTCTACGAGCAGTACTTC. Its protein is CASSPTGSLYEQYF. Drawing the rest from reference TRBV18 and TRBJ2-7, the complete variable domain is NAGVMQNPRHLVRRRGQEARLRCSPMKGHSHVYWYRQLPEEGLKFMVYLQKENIIDESGMPKERFSAEFPKEGPSILRIQQVVRGDSAAYFCASSPTGSLYEQYFGPGTRLTVT.

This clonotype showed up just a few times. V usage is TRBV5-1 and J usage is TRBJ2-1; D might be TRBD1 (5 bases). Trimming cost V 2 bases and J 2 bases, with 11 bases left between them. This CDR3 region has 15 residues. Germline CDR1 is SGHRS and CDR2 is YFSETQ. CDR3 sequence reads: CASSFDSTTYNEQFF. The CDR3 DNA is TGCGCCAGCAGCTTCGACAGTACCACCTACAATGAGCAGTTCTTC.

CDR3 DNA sequence: TGTGCCAGCAGCCGTACGGGTGCAACTAATGAAAAACTGTTTTTT. Its protein product is CASSRTGATNEKLFF. This chain uses TRBV7-2 with TRBJ1-4; D is uncertain. Germline V gives CDR1 SGHTA, CDR2 FQGNSA. The V end was cut by 5 bases, the J end by 0 bases, with 10 bases between. This CDR3 is built from 15 residues.

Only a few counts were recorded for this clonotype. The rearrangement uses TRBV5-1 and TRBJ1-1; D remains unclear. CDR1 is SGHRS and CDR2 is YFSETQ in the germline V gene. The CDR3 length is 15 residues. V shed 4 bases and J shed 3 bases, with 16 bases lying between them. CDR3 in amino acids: CASSPGGSGDTEAFF. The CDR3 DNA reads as TGCGCCAGCAGCCCCGGAGGTTCTGGAGACACTGAAGCTTTCTTT.

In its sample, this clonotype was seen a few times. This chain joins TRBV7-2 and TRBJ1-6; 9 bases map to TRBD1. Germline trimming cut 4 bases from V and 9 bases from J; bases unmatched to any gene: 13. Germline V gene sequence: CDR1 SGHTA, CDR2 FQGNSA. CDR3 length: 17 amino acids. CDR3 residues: CASSSGQPGQGGSPLHF. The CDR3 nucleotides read TGTGCCAGCAGCTCGGGGCAACCGGGACAGGGAGGTTCACCCCTCCACTTT.

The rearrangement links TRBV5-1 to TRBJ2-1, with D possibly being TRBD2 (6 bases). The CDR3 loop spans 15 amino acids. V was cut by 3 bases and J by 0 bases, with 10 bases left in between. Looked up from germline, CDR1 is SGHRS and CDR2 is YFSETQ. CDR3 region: CASSSGTFSYNEQFF. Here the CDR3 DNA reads TGCGCCAGCAGCTCCGGGACTTTCTCCTACAATGAGCAGTTCTTC.

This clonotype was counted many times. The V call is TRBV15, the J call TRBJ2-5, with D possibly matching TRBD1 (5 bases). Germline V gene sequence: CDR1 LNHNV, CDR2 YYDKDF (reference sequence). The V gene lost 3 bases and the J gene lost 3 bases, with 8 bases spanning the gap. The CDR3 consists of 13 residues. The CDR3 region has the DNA TGTGCCACCAGCAGGGAGACAGAAGAGACCCAGTACTTC. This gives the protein CATSRETEETQYF.

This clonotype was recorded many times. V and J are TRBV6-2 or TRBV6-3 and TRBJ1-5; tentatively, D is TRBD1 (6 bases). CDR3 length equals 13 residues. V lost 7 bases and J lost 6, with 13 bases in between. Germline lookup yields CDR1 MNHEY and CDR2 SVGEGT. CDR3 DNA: TGTGCCAGCATGGACAGAGGAGGTCAGCCCCAGCATTTT. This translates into CASMDRGGQPQHF.

The CDR3 here is CASRNLGDTQYF. In nucleotides, the CDR3 is TGTGCCAGCAGAAACTTGGGGGATACGCAGTATTTT. The chain has TRBV2 and TRBJ2-3; D unclear. V was cut by 6 bases and J by 6 bases, with 10 bases left in between. The germline V gene encodes CDR1 SNHLY and CDR2 FYNNEI. The CDR3 has 12 residues.

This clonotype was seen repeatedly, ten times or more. The CDR3 DNA is TGCGCCAGCAGCTTGGCCTCAGGGAACACCGGGGAGCTGTTTTTT. It yields the protein CASSLASGNTGELFF. J is TRBJ2-2 and V is TRBV5-1, with unresolved D. Between the trimmed V and J ends, which lost 0 bases and 1 base, there was a span of 7 bases. Germline-derived CDR1 and CDR2 are SGHRS and YFSETQ. The CDR3 spans 15 residues. The full variable domain, in which reference TRBV5-1 and TRBJ2-2 provide the parts outside the CDR3, is KAGVTQTPRYLIKTRGQQVTLSCSPISGHRSVSWYQQTPGQGLQFLFEYFSETQRNKGNFPGRFSGRQFSNSRSEMNVSTLELGDSALYLCASSLASGNTGELFFGEGSRLTVL.

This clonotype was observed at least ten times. CDR3 bases: TGTGCCAGCAGCGCACCGGGGAACCTTAGGGAGTACTTC. Its translation is CASSAPGNLREYF. The chain uses TRBV5-6 and TRBJ2-7, with D tentatively TRBD2 (5 bases). V was cut by 4 bases and J by 11 bases, with 19 bases left in between. CDR1 and CDR2 from the germline V gene are SGHDT and YYEEEE. The length of the CDR3 is 13 residues. The entire variable domain, with the rest obtained from reference TRBV5-6 and TRBJ2-7, is as follows: DAGVTQSPTHLIKTRGQQVTLRCSPKSGHDTVSWYQQALGQGPQFIFQYYEEEERQRGNFPDRFSGHQFPNYSSELNVNALLLGDSALYLCASSAPGNLREYFGPGTRLTVT.

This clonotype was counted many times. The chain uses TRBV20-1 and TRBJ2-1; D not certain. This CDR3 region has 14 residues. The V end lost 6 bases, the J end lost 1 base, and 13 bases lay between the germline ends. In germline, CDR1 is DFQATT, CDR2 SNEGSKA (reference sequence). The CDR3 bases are TGCAGTGCCGGTGCCAGCGAGTCCTACAATGAGCAGTTCTTC. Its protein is CSAGASESYNEQFF.

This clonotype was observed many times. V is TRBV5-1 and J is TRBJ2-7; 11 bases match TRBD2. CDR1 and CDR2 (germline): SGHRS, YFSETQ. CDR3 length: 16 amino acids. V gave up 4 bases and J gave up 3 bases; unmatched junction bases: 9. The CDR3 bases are TGCGCCAGCAGCGTCCTGGGGACTAGCGGAGGCTACGAGCAGTACTTC. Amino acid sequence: CASSVLGTSGGYEQYF.

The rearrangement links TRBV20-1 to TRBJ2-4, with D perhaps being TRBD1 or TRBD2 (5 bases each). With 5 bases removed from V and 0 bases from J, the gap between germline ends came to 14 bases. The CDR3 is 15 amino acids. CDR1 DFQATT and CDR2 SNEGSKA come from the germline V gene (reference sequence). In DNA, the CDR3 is TGCAGTGCTTGGGACCCAAGTTTAGCCAAAAACATTCAGTACTTC. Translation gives CSAWDPSLAKNIQYF.

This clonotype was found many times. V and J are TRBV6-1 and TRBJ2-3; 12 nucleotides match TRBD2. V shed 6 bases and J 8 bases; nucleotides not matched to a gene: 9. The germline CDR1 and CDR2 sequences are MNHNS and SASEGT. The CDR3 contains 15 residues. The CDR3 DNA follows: TGTGCCAGCAGACGGACTAGCGGGATCGACGGTACGCAGTATTTT. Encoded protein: CASRRTSGIDGTQYF.

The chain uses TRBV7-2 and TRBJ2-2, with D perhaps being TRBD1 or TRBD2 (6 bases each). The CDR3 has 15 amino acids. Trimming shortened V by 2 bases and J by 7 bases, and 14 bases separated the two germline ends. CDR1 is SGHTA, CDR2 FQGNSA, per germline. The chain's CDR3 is CASSLSPGGGGELFF. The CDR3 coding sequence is TGTGCCAGCAGCTTATCCCCCGGGGGCGGCGGGGAGCTGTTTTTT.

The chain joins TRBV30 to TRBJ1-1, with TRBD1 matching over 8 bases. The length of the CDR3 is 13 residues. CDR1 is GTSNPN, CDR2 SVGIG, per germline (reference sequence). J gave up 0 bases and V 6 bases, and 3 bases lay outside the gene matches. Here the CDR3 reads CACTGGLNTEAFF. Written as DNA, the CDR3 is TGTGCCTGCACAGGGGGACTGAACACTGAAGCTTTCTTT.

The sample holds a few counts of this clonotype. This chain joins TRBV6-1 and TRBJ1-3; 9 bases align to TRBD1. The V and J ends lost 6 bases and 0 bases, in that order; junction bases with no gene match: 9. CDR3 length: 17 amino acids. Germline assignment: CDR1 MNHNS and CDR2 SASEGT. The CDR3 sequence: CASSRGTGPGSGNTIYF. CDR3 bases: TGTGCCAGCAGCCGAGGGACAGGGCCGGGCTCTGGAAACACCATATATTTT.

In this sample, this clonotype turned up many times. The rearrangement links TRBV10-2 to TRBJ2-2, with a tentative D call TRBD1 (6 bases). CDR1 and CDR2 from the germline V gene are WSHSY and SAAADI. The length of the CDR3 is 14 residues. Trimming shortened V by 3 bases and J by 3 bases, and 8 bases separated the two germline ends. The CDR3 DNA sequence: TGCGCCAGCAGTGAACAGGGAGACACCGGGGAGCTGTTTTTT. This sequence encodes CASSEQGDTGELFF.

The CDR3 reads CSARQPSSGNTIYF. The CDR3 DNA is TGCAGTGCTAGACAGCCGAGCTCTGGAAACACCATATATTTT. The J gene is TRBJ1-3, the V gene TRBV20-1; no firm D call. Trimming took 2 bases from V and 0 from J, leaving 8 bases between them. Germline CDR1 is DFQATT and CDR2 is SNEGSKA (reference sequence). This CDR3 has 14 residues.

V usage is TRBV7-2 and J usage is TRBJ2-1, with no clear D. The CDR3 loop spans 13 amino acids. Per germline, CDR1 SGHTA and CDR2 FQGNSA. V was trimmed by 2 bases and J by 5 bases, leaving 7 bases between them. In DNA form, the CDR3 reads TGTGCCAGCAGCTTATCCGTTAACAATGAGCAGTTCTTC. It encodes CASSLSVNNEQFF. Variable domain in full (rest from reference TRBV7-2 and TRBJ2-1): GAGVSQSPSNKVTEKGKDVELRCDPISGHTALYWYRQSLGQGLEFLIYFQGNSAPDKSGLPSDRFSAERTGGSVSTLTIQRTQQEDSAVYLCASSLSVNNEQFFGPGTRLTVL.

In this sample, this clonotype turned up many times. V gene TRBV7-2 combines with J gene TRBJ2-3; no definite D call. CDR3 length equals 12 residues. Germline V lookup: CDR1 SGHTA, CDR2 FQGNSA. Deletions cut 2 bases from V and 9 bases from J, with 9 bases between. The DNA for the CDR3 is TGTGCCAGCAGCTTATTTCAAGGGACGCAGTATTTT. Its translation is CASSLFQGTQYF. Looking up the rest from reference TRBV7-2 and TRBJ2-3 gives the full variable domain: GAGVSQSPSNKVTEKGKDVELRCDPISGHTALYWYRQSLGQGLEFLIYFQGNSAPDKSGLPSDRFSAERTGGSVSTLTIQRTQQEDSAVYLCASSLFQGTQYFGPGTRLTVL.

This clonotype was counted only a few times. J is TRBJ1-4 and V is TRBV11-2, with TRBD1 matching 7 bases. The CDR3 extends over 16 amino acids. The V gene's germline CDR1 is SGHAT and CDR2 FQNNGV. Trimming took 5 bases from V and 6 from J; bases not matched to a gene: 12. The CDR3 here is CASSHGQGGIYEKLFF. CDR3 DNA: TGTGCCAGCAGCCACGGGCAGGGGGGAATTTATGAAAAACTGTTTTTT.